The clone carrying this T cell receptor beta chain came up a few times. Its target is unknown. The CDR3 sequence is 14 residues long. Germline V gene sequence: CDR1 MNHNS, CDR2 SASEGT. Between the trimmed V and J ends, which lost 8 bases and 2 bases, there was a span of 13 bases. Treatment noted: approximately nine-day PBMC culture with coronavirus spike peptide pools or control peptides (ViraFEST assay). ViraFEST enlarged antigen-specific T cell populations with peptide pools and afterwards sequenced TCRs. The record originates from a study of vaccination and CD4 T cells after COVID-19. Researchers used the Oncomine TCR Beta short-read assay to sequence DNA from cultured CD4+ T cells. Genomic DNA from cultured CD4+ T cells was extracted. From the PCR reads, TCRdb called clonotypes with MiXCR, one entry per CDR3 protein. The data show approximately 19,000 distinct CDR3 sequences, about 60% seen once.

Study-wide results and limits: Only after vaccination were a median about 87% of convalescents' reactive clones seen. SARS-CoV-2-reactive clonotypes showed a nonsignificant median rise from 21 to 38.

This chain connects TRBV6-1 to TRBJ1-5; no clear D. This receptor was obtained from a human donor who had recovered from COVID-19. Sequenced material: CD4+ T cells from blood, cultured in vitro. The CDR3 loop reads CASRFLWGNQPQHF. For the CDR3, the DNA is TGTGCCAGCCGGTTTTTGTGGGGCAATCAGCCCCAGCATTTT.